This T cell receptor (beta chain) stems from a study of blood T cells in healthy people across ages. Findings and caveats of the study: Using unsorted PBMCs precluded a conclusive naive versus antigen-experienced comparison. Older age coincided with a roughly linear decline in TCR beta diversity per million T cells. In long-lived donors, naive CD4+ cell counts and diversity exceeded those of aged donors.

A single count supports this clonotype. What it binds is not known. Primers used in a second PCR of roughly 7 to 12 cycles were a sample-barcoded 5' primer and a J-beta primer mix. Using its own MiXCR run on the 5' RACE reads, TCRdb lists one record per CDR3 protein. The data contain some 1.5 million distinct CDR3 sequences, 35% to 45% of them singletons. The ends were cut back, 8 bases at V and 0 bases at J, with 13 bases in the middle. The CDR3 runs 14 residues. Per germline, CDR1 MNHEY and CDR2 SVGAGI. Material for sequencing was blood. J is TRBJ1-2 and V is TRBV6-5; D remains unclear. The receptor was derived from a young woman in good health. CDR3 DNA sequence: TGTGCCAGCGCGCCCGGCGGATCTAACTATGGCTACACCTTC. Its protein is CASAPGGSNYGYTF.